This TCR beta chain originates from a study of blood T cell repertoires in COVID-19. At the level of the study: COVID-19 samples collected from the United States, Italy and Spain covered acute and convalescent phases.

Sequencing was performed with immunoSEQ multiplex PCR; in TCRdb, only in-frame clones are kept and a portion is missing. The sample lists about 170,000 clones; approximately 86% were seen once. Per the germline V gene, CDR1 is LGHNA and CDR2 is YSLEER. The length of the CDR3 is 14 residues. V was pared by 0 bases and J by 0 bases, with 6 bases between. Recruited during active infection, patients (from Seattle) were subsequently followed longitudinally. The receptor's source is a woman older than 75 with COVID-19, enrolled during active disease. Sequenced input: peripheral blood. This rearrangement joins TRBV4-3 to TRBJ2-7; D unresolved. CDR3: CASSQDRGSYEQYF. CDR3 DNA: TGCGCCAGCAGCCAAGATAGAGGCTCCTACGAGCAGTACTTC.